This T cell receptor beta chain was captured by sequencing in a study of T cells after yellow fever vaccination (dated by TCRdb to the late 2010s). Regarding the study in general: The SMART-Seq v4 Ultra Low Input RNA kit was used to prepare libraries from fractions with low cell numbers. To follow T-cell clones before and after primary and booster YFV17D yellow fever vaccination, bulk TCR alpha and beta repertoires were sequenced over time. Two healthy male donors, one aged 18 to 30 and one aged 30 to 40 years, made up the cohort. Blood samples were taken at several timepoints before and after primary and secondary immunization, and bulk PBMC replicates and cell subsets were isolated. The investigation overall reported the following: Because abundant contaminating clonotypes from the bulk population could be contained in FACS-sorted repertoires, computational filtering was required. A small fraction of clonotypes showed up in both the CD4 and CD8 compartments, probably as a result of convergent recombination. The secondary T-cell response was weaker than the primary response but faster, peaking on day 5 instead of day 15. The study included only a couple of donors, which limits how far the findings can be generalized. After the booster, most of the clones that had expanded following primary vaccination were detected again (around 97% of CD4 and around 88% of CD8), which suggests that memory was broadly maintained.

Sample treatment or condition, as interpreted from the label and publication: live attenuated yellow fever vaccine strain. A standard Ficoll-Paque protocol was used to isolate PBMCs from peripheral blood. Dynabeads CD4 and CD8 positive selection kits were used to isolate the CD4 and CD8 T-cell fractions. TriZol was used to extract RNA from bulk PBMCs, CD4 and CD8 fractions, and dextramer-positive and dextramer-negative fractions. With respect to this clonotype: It lacks a known antigen. Nothing much larger sits one base from this clone, and base qualities are not available.

Synthesis of TCR cDNA relied on 5'RACE template switching, a step that introduced a universal primer site along with unique molecular identifiers. cDNA synthesis was primed from both the TCR alpha and TCR beta constant segments. Libraries were amplified in two PCR steps, with sample barcodes and sequencing adapters added in the second step. Sequencing of libraries was performed on Illumina HiSeq 2500 (2x100 bp) or NovaSeq (2x150 bp). As for the authors' bioinformatics: MIGEC handled demultiplexing of reads and collapsing into UMI consensus sequences, while MiXCR performed V(D)J alignment. Clonotypes responding to the vaccine were identified with edgeR on replicate PBMC samples, with the criteria of FDR below 0.01 and a log2 fold change above 5 up to day 15. Each bulk clonotype received a CD4 or CD8 identity based on whether the sequenced CD4 or CD8 repertoire contained that clonotype at higher abundance. TCRdb cleaned the public reads at Q25 with fastp, built clones with MiXCR and kept in-frame beta chains. Each CDR3 protein appears once, grouped with its most common genes and DNA. TCRdb assigned the V and J calls; the authors' analysis was not used. The sample table lists a few hundred thousand distinct CDR3 sequences, approximately 6.3% of them with a count of one. Approximately 0.99% of the sample is in the top ten clones.

This TCR was sampled from a man in his thirties or forties who received the YFV17D yellow fever vaccine. Here the sequenced sample was CD4+ T cells sorted from PBMCs, taken on the day of the yellow fever booster vaccination.

CDR3 region: CASSLGPLKYF. The DNA sequence is TGTGCCAGCAGTTTAGGGCCCCTGAAGTACTTC. This receptor chain uses TRBV12-3 or TRBV12-4 and TRBJ2-4, with no reliable assignment of the D segment. Inclusive of the bounding cysteine and phenylalanine, the CDR3 is 11 residues long. Only the CDR3 DNA stays, 33 bases, in frame from base 1. V loses 1 base of germline sequence and J loses 14 bases, and the interval between the two ends is 9 bases.